The 32 T cell receptor beta chains reported below all come from one sample, sequenced in a study of breast tumors, draining lymph nodes, adjacent tissues. Axillary draining lymph nodes of breast cancer patients supplied the node samples. From the multiplex PCR reads, TCRdb called clonotypes with MiXCR, one entry per CDR3 protein. Of about 130,000 distinct CDR3 sequences in the sample, over 20% were seen once. The sequenced material came from axillary lymph node tissue. The source of these receptors is a female donor with breast cancer. Some clones in this sample may be carry-over from other donors' samples.

Regarding this clonotype: This could be a read error, since a much larger clone is one nucleotide away. V usage is TRBV12-3 or TRBV12-4 and J usage is TRBJ1-4; possible D gene TRBD1, 6 bases. V was cut by 2 bases and J by 7 bases, with 8 bases left in between. The CDR3 is 13 residues long. The CDR3 loop is CASSLLGAEKLFF. CDR3 DNA: TGTGCCAGCAGTTTATTGGGGGCTGAAAAACTGTTTTTT.

This clonotype was seen repeatedly, ten times or more. The chain employs TRBV29-1 and TRBJ2-2, with D possibly being TRBD1 (6 bases). Germline V gene data show CDR1 as SQVTM and CDR2 as ANQGSEA. The CDR3 has 15 amino acids. V lost 7 bases and J lost 1, with 16 bases in between. CDR3 sequence: CSACGGPGNTGELFF. CDR3 DNA sequence: TGCAGCGCTTGTGGGGGCCCAGGGAACACCGGGGAGCTGTTTTTT.

This clonotype was counted once. A clone one base away is much larger, so this may be a read error. J is TRBJ1-2 and V is TRBV10-1, with 7 bases aligning to TRBD1. J lost 7 bases, V lost 3 bases, and 11 bases had no gene match. This CDR3 is built from 15 residues. Germline loops: CDR1 WNHNN, CDR2 SYGVQD (reference sequence). The CDR3 DNA sequence: TGCGCCAGCAGTGACCCCGCCGGGACAGCGAGTGGCTACACCTTC. Protein sequence: CASSDPAGTASGYTF.

Remarks on this clonotype: A much bigger clone sits one base away, suggesting this may be a read error. The chain recombines TRBV5-1 with TRBJ1-3; D is possibly TRBD1 (6 bases). Germline CDR1 and CDR2: SGHRS and YFSETQ. This CDR3 is 14 amino acids long. The CDR3 nucleotides read TGCGCCAGCAGCGAGGGGGGGGCTGGAGACACCATATATTTT. Translating it yields CASSEGGAGDTIYF.

In its sample, this clonotype was seen many times. This chain links TRBV6-1 with TRBJ1-2, with TRBD1 matching over 7 bases. V shed 3 bases, J shed 1 base, and the junction held 5 bases outside the gene matches. Per germline, CDR1 MNHNS and CDR2 SASEGT. There are 15 residues in the CDR3. The CDR3 is CASSDRQGYNYGYTF. CDR3 coding DNA: TGTGCCAGCAGTGATCGACAGGGATATAACTATGGCTACACCTTC.

This clonotype was seen ten or more times. This chain uses TRBV3-1 with TRBJ2-3, with a possible D match to TRBD1 (6 bases). Trimming removed 1 base at V and 2 bases at J, with 10 bases between. Germline V gene lookup returns CDR1 LGHDT and CDR2 YNNKEL (reference sequence). This CDR3 contains 15 residues. CDR3 loop: CASSQVTGPTDTQYF. Here the CDR3 DNA reads TGTGCCAGCAGCCAAGTGACAGGCCCCACAGATACGCAGTATTTT.

Only a few counts were recorded for this clonotype. J is TRBJ1-5 and V is TRBV19, with D possibly matching TRBD1 (6 bases). The CDR3 loop spans 12 amino acids. Trimming took 7 bases from V and 4 from J, leaving 8 bases between them. CDR1 is LNHDA and CDR2 is SQIVND in the germline V gene (reference sequence). CDR3 loop: CASNTGNQPQHF. CDR3 sequence (DNA): TGTGCCAGTAATACAGGGAATCAGCCCCAGCATTTT.

This clonotype was counted a few times. V and J are TRBV28 and TRBJ1-3; no reliable D call. V was shortened by 3 bases and J by 0 bases, with 12 bases between the two germline ends. The CDR3 loop spans 16 amino acids. CDR1 and CDR2 from the germline V gene are MDHEN and SYDVKM. CDR3 coding DNA: TGTGCCAGCAGTTTTGAGTCGGACCCCTCTGGAAACACCATATATTTT. Protein sequence: CASSFESDPSGNTIYF.

This clonotype was counted many times. The genes are TRBV10-1 and TRBJ1-5; D gene uncertain. Looked up from germline, CDR1 is WNHNN and CDR2 is SYGVQD (reference sequence). Trimming took off 8 bases at V and 0 bases at J, with 20 bases between the two ends. This CDR3 has 17 amino acids. DNA of the CDR3: TGCGCCAGCCAGTGTAACGACTGGACGGATAGCAATCAGCCCCAGCATTTT. The encoded protein is CASQCNDWTDSNQPQHF.

The rearrangement uses TRBV29-1 and TRBJ2-5, with D possibly called TRBD1 or TRBD2 (6 bases each). Germline loops: CDR1 SQVTM, CDR2 ANQGSEA. Trimming cost V 2 bases and J 5 bases, with 12 bases left between them. This CDR3 spans 13 amino acids. The DNA for the CDR3 is TGCAGCGTTGAACCGGGGGCTCGGGAGACCCAGTACTTC. This codes for CSVEPGARETQYF.

Notes on this clonotype: At one boundary the junction diverges from the germline segment, which might be a read error. This chain links TRBV15 with TRBJ2-5; D is uncertain. Looked up from germline, CDR1 is LNHNV and CDR2 is YYDKDF (reference sequence). The CDR3 extends over 15 amino acids. DNA for the CDR3: TGTGCCCCCAGCAGAGTAACTGGAGTTGAAGGGACCCAGTACTTC. It translates to CAPSRVTGVEGTQYF. Filled out from reference TRBV15 and TRBJ2-5, the complete variable domain reads DAMVIQNPRYQVTQFGKPVTLSCSQTLNHNVMYWYQQKSSQAPKLLFHYYDKDFNNEADTPDNFQSRRPNTSFCFLDIRSPGLGDTAMYLCAPSRVTGVEGTQYFGPGTRLLVL.

The V call is TRBV11-2, the J call TRBJ1-1; the D gene is possibly TRBD1 (5 bases). CDR3 length: 13 amino acids. V lost 6 bases to trimming and J lost 1 base, with 9 bases between them. The germline V gene encodes CDR1 SGHAT and CDR2 FQNNGV. The CDR3 spells CASSHDRNTEAFF. The CDR3 coding sequence is TGTGCCAGCAGTCACGACAGGAACACTGAAGCTTTCTTT.

This clonotype has ten or more counts. In nucleotides, the CDR3 is TGTGCCAGCAGCCAGGGCTCGGGACAGGGGCGGCAGTACTTC. Amino acids: CASSQGSGQGRQYF. The rearrangement uses TRBV14 and TRBJ2-7; 10 positions match TRBD1. CDR1 and CDR2 from the germline V gene are SGHDN and FVKESK. The CDR3 consists of 14 residues. Germline trimming cut 3 bases from V and 9 bases from J; bases unmatched to any gene: 8.

This clonotype was observed at least ten times. V and J are TRBV7-9 and TRBJ2-5, with 11 bases matching TRBD2. Trimming cost V 2 bases and J 4 bases; bases outside gene matches: 0. The length of the CDR3 is 14 residues. Germline lookup yields CDR1 SEHNR and CDR2 FQNEAQ (reference sequence). CDR3 DNA sequence: TGTGCCAGCAGCTTACTAGCGGGAGGAGAGACCCAGTACTTC. Encoded protein: CASSLLAGGETQYF.

The sample holds many counts of this clonotype. The rearrangement links TRBV20-1 to TRBJ1-6; D is ambiguous. The germline CDR1 and CDR2 sequences are DFQATT and SNEGSKA (reference sequence). Trimming stripped 6 bases from V and 0 bases from J, with 12 bases between. CDR3 length equals 15 residues. The CDR3 DNA reads as TGCAGTGCCAGGTCCTCTAGCTCCTATAATTCACCCCTCCACTTT. Amino acid sequence: CSARSSSSYNSPLHF.

Comment on this clonotype: A single base separates this from a much larger clone, so it may be a read error. The genes are TRBV18 and TRBJ2-1; no firm D call. The CDR3 length is 17 residues. With 4 bases removed from V and 7 bases from J, the gap between germline ends came to 23 bases. Germline V lookup: CDR1 KGHSH, CDR2 LQKENI. The CDR3 reads CASSHQSQGHSRNEQFF. In nucleotides, the CDR3 is TGTGCCAGCTCACACCAATCCCAAGGCCACTCGAGGAATGAGCAGTTCTTC.

This clonotype has ten or more counts. The rearrangement links TRBV19 to TRBJ1-3, with TRBD1 matching 7 bases. With V trimmed by 9 bases and J by 1 base, 6 bases remained unmatched. CDR1 LNHDA and CDR2 SQIVND come from the germline V gene (reference sequence). The length of the CDR3 is 14 residues. The CDR3 region is CASFSGGSGNTIYF. DNA for the CDR3: TGTGCCAGCTTCTCAGGGGGATCTGGAAACACCATATATTTT.

This clonotype was observed at least ten times. The rearrangement uses TRBV5-4 and TRBJ1-2; no clear D gene. CDR1 is SGHNT and CDR2 is YYREEE in the germline V gene (reference sequence). This CDR3 spans 14 amino acids. Trimming shortened V by 4 bases and J by 6 bases, and 16 bases separated the two germline ends. CDR3: CASSPSSDSDGYTF. The CDR3 DNA reads as TGTGCCAGCAGCCCCAGCTCCGACTCTGATGGCTACACCTTC. Together with reference TRBV5-4 and TRBJ1-2, the CDR3 gives the full variable domain: ETGVTQSPTHLIKTRGQQVTLRCSSQSGHNTVSWYQQALGQGPQFIFQYYREEENGRGNFPPRFSGLQFPNYSSELNVNALELDDSALYLCASSPSSDSDGYTFGSGTRLTVV.

The V call is TRBV7-9, the J call TRBJ2-7; D might be TRBD2 (6 bases). The V gene's germline CDR1 is SEHNR and CDR2 FQNEAQ (reference sequence). The CDR3 is 12 amino acids. DNA for the CDR3: TGTGTCTCCCAGGACTACCAATACGAGCAGTACTTC. This translates into CVSQDYQYEQYF.

This clonotype appeared many times. J is TRBJ2-7 and V is TRBV29-1, with a weak D call TRBD1 (6 bases). Germline V lookup: CDR1 SQVTM, CDR2 ANQGSEA. CDR3 length: 11 amino acids. V lost 6 bases and J lost 5, with 11 bases in between. DNA of the CDR3: TGCAGCGTCCTGGGGGCCCACGAGCAGTACTTC. Its translation is CSVLGAHEQYF.

This clonotype was observed at least ten times. The chain combines TRBV9 with TRBJ2-1, with TRBD2 identical over 10 bases. The V gene end was trimmed by 4 bases and the J gene end by 7 bases; junction bases not matched to a gene: 17. Germline CDR1 SGDLS, CDR2 YYNGEE. This CDR3 spans 18 amino acids. The chain's CDR3 is CASSPRLSGRAASNEQFF. CDR3 coding DNA: TGTGCCAGCAGCCCCCGACTAAGCGGGAGGGCCGCTTCAAATGAGCAGTTCTTC.

Ten or more counts support this clonotype. This chain connects TRBV7-6 to TRBJ1-5; TRBD1 might be the D (5 bases). With 5 bases removed from V and 1 base from J, the gap between germline ends came to 9 bases. The CDR3 is made up of 14 amino acids. CDR1 is SGHVS and CDR2 is FNYEAQ in the germline V gene. CDR3 protein: CASSLQASNQPQHF. CDR3 coding DNA: TGTGCCAGCAGCCTACAGGCGAGCAATCAGCCCCAGCATTTT.

This clonotype came up many times. The chain combines TRBV2 with TRBJ2-1; 10 positions match TRBD2. The length of the CDR3 is 17 residues. Germline V gene sequence: CDR1 SNHLY, CDR2 FYNNEI. Germline trimming cut 1 base from V and 9 bases from J; bases unmatched to any gene: 12. In DNA form, the CDR3 reads TGTGCCAGCAGTGAAGGTTTGGGGGCTAGCGGGAGCAGTGAGCAGTTCTTC. Its translation: CASSEGLGASGSSEQFF.

The rearrangement joins TRBV18 to TRBJ2-2, with 10 nucleotides matching TRBD2. Germline values: CDR1 KGHSH, CDR2 LQKENI. J lost 7 bases, V lost 6 bases, and 14 bases had no gene match. The CDR3 covers 17 residues. The CDR3, as DNA: TGTGCCAGCTCCAAACGCGGGTCTAGCGGGAGACTCGGGGAGCTGTTTTTT. This gives the protein CASSKRGSSGRLGELFF.

As regards this clonotype: This clone may be a read error of a much larger clone one base away. As the CDR3 is not closed by the conserved phenylalanine or tryptophan, this likely results from a read error. The gene calls are TRBV11-2 and TRBJ2-1; TRBD2 matches 8 bases. This CDR3 has 16 amino acids. Trimming took 1 base from V and 7 from J; bases not matched to a gene: 9. Germline CDR1 reads SGHAT; CDR2 reads FQNNGV. The CDR3 sequence: CASSLGPGGPGNEQFI. The CDR3 DNA follows: TGTGCCAGCAGCTTAGGACCGGGAGGGCCAGGGAATGAGCAGTTCATC.

This clonotype was detected many times. The V call is TRBV27, the J call TRBJ1-6, with D hard to call. Between the trimmed V and J ends, which lost 5 bases and 9 bases, there was a span of 20 bases. The germline gives CDR1 MNHEY, CDR2 SMNVEV (reference sequence). This CDR3 region has 16 residues. The DNA of the CDR3 is TGTGCCAGCAGTCCCTGGGTCCTGCCGGCTGTTTCACCCCTCCACTTT. It codes for CASSPWVLPAVSPLHF.

This clonotype was detected only a few times. This chain uses TRBV25-1 with TRBJ2-5, with D maybe TRBD2 (7 bases). The V gene's germline CDR1 is MGHDK and CDR2 SYGVNS. Trimming removed 1 base at V and 9 bases at J, with 21 bases between. The CDR3 is 16 amino acids. The CDR3 DNA sequence: TGTGCCAGCAGTGAATCGATGGGGGGCGGGAGAGCGGCCCAGTACTTC. Amino acids: CASSESMGGGRAAQYF.

This clonotype was recorded many times. The rearrangement joins TRBV19 to TRBJ1-2, with a weak D call TRBD1 (6 bases). Per germline, CDR1 LNHDA and CDR2 SQIVND (reference sequence). CDR3 size: 13 residues. The V and J ends lost 7 bases and 6 bases respectively, with 15 bases between them. The CDR3: CASTPGRGDGYTF. DNA for the CDR3: TGTGCCAGTACCCCGGGCAGGGGTGATGGCTACACCTTC.

This clonotype was found a few times. V gene TRBV28 combines with J gene TRBJ2-7; the match to TRBD2 covers 11 bases. The CDR3 is 18 residues long. V gave up 4 bases and J gave up 0 bases; unmatched junction bases: 11. Germline lookup yields CDR1 MDHEN and CDR2 SYDVKM. CDR3 nucleotide sequence: TGTGCCAGCAGTTCGGCTCTAGCGGGAGGAGGAAGCTCCTACGAGCAGTACTTC. Amino acids: CASSSALAGGGSSYEQYF.

To note about this clonotype: One base away lies a much larger clone, so this may be a sequencing read error. This sequence joins TRBV5-6 and TRBJ2-1; 7 positions agree with TRBD2. The V gene's germline CDR1 is SGHDT and CDR2 YYEEEE. After removal of 4 bases from V and 0 bases from J, the junction contained 13 bases not matched to a gene. The CDR3 sequence is 18 residues long. The CDR3 bases are TGTGCCAGCAGCCTCCCGCTGAAGGGCGGGAGCTCCTACAATGAGCAGTTCTTC. The encoded protein is CASSLPLKGGSSYNEQFF.

As regards this clonotype: A much bigger clone sits one base away, suggesting this may be a read error. The chain combines TRBV30 with TRBJ1-4; D is unresolved. V lost 2 bases to trimming and J lost 10 bases, with 17 bases between them. Germline-derived CDR1 and CDR2 are GTSNPN and SVGIG (reference sequence). The CDR3 runs 14 residues. This CDR3 is CAWSRAGTRGKLFF. The CDR3 DNA sequence: TGTGCCTGGAGTCGTGCGGGAACGCGGGGAAAACTGTTTTTT.

This clonotype was seen many times. CDR3 coding DNA: TGCAGTGCTAGAACTTTAACCTACGAGCAGTACTTC. Protein: CSARTLTYEQYF. J is TRBJ2-7 and V is TRBV20-1, with unresolved D. This CDR3 contains 12 residues. Trimming took 2 bases from V and 2 from J, leaving 7 bases between them. The germline V gene has CDR1 DFQATT and CDR2 SNEGSKA (reference sequence).